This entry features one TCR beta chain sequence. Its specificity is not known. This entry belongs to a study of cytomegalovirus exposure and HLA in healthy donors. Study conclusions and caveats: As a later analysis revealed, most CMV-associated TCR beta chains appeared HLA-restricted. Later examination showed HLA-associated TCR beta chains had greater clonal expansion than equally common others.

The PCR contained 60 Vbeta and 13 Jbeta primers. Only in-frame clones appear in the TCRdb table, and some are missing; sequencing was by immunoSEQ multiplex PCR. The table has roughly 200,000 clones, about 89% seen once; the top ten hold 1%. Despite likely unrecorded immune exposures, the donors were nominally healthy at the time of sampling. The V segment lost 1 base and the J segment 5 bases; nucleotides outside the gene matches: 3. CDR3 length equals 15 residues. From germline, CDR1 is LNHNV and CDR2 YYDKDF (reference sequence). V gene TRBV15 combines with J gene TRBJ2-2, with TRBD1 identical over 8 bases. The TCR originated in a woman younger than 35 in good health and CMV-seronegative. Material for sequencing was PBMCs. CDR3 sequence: CATSRGQGLTGELFF. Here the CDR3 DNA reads TGTGCCACCAGCAGAGGACAGGGGTTGACCGGGGAGCTGTTTTTT.